A single sample gave rise to the 14 T cell receptor beta chains below, sequenced in a study of T-cell memory formation after mild COVID-19. One entry per CDR3 protein, called by TCRdb with MiXCR from the 5' RACE reads. Of 250,000 to 350,000 distinct CDR3 sequences listed, 15% are singletons. The specimen was PBMCs or a T cell subset sorted from them (not recorded which). These receptors all stem from a man between 18 and 35 years old who had mild COVID-19 (a few samples of this study predate the infection). Cell type and time point are not known.

In this sample, this clonotype turned up many times. The gene calls are TRBV7-8 and TRBJ2-7, with 9 positions matching TRBD1. The CDR3 is 16 amino acids. The trim removed 6 bases at V and 4 bases at J, leaving 13 bases unmatched. CDR1 is SGHVS and CDR2 is FQNEAQ in the germline V gene. CDR3 residues: CASSFTGTGLLYEQYF. The CDR3 bases are TGTGCCAGCAGTTTTACCGGGACAGGGCTTTTATACGAGCAGTACTTC.

This clonotype was observed a few times. The chain uses TRBV7-2 and TRBJ1-1; D is ambiguous. CDR1 SGHTA and CDR2 FQGNSA come from the germline V gene. Trimming left V 6 bases short and J 0 bases short, with 17 bases between. The CDR3 spans 16 residues. The CDR3 nucleotides read TGTGCCAGCAGGTCTAGCGGGAATTATGTGAACACTGAAGCTTTCTTT. Residues: CASRSSGNYVNTEAFF.

The V gene is TRBV6-2 or TRBV6-3, the J gene TRBJ1-5; no clear D gene. V was clipped by 7 bases and J by 7 bases, with 20 bases between them. This CDR3 contains 15 residues. CDR1 and CDR2 from the germline V gene are MNHEY and SVGEGT. The CDR3 region is CASTNYHGYGQPQHF. CDR3 in DNA: TGTGCCAGCACAAACTATCACGGCTACGGGCAGCCCCAGCATTTT.

The rearrangement links TRBV7-2 to TRBJ1-1, with 8 bases fitting TRBD1. The V gene end was trimmed by 5 bases and the J gene end by 11 bases; junction bases not matched to a gene: 7. The CDR3 is 12 amino acids. The germline V gene has CDR1 SGHTA and CDR2 FQGNSA. The CDR3 region has the DNA TGTGCCAGCAGCCCACGGGACAGGCGTGCTTTCTTT. Amino acids: CASSPRDRRAFF.

This clonotype was seen at least ten times. CDR3 sequence reads: CASRWDRGRDRNTEAFF. CDR3 DNA sequence: TGTGCCAGCAGATGGGACAGGGGGCGCGATCGGAACACTGAAGCTTTCTTT. The gene calls are TRBV11-1 and TRBJ1-1; 12 bases map to TRBD1. Trimming removed 6 bases from V and 1 base from J; junction bases left unmatched: 9. This CDR3 has 17 amino acids. CDR1 is SGHAT and CDR2 is FQDESV in the germline V gene (reference sequence). The whole variable domain, filled in from reference TRBV11-1 and TRBJ1-1, reads EAEVAQSPRYKITEKSQAVAFWCDPISGHATLYWYRQILGQGPELLVQFQDESVVDDSQLPKDRFSAERLKGVDSTLKIQPAELGDSAMYLCASRWDRGRDRNTEAFFGQGTRLTVV.

This clonotype was recorded a few times. The V and J genes are TRBV7-2 and TRBJ1-1, with D perhaps TRBD1 (5 bases). Trimming removed 6 bases from V and 1 base from J, with 9 bases in between. The germline V gene has CDR1 SGHTA and CDR2 FQGNSA. The CDR3 consists of 13 residues. This CDR3 is CASSQQENTEAFF. The CDR3 nucleotides read TGTGCCAGCAGTCAACAGGAGAACACTGAAGCTTTCTTT.

Only a few counts were recorded for this clonotype. The rearrangement links TRBV7-2 to TRBJ2-5; D might be TRBD1 (6 bases). The ends were cut back, 4 bases at V and 5 bases at J, with 14 bases in the middle. This CDR3 has 14 amino acids. Germline values: CDR1 SGHTA, CDR2 FQGNSA. The chain's CDR3 is CASSSLQGPETQYF. The CDR3, as DNA: TGTGCCAGCAGCTCGCTACAGGGCCCTGAGACCCAGTACTTC.

This clonotype was seen repeatedly, ten times or more. V and J are TRBV20-1 and TRBJ1-2; 9 nucleotides agree with TRBD1. Germline CDR1 and CDR2: DFQATT and SNEGSKA (reference sequence). The CDR3 length is 15 residues. The J segment lost 0 bases and the V segment lost 6 bases, leaving 8 bases of the junction unmatched. The CDR3 is CSAPTGGSANYGYTF. In DNA, the CDR3 is TGCAGTGCCCCCACAGGGGGCTCAGCTAACTATGGCTACACCTTC.

This clonotype showed up many times. The chain recombines TRBV5-1 with TRBJ2-1, with a possible D match to TRBD2 (6 bases). Germline values: CDR1 SGHRS, CDR2 YFSETQ. V was shortened by 7 bases and J by 6 bases, with 14 bases between the two germline ends. This CDR3 has 13 residues. Here the CDR3 reads CASLDYDSNEQFF. CDR3 nucleotide sequence: TGCGCCAGCCTGGACTACGACTCCAATGAGCAGTTCTTC.

This clonotype was observed a few times. This chain uses TRBV6-4 with TRBJ1-2; perhaps TRBD1 as D (6 bases). Per germline, CDR1 MRHNA and CDR2 SNTAGT. The CDR3 sequence is 13 residues long. Trimming removed 6 bases at V and 4 bases at J, with 12 bases between. The CDR3 DNA reads TGTGCCAGCAGGGAGACAGGCAGCTATGGCTACACCTTC. It encodes CASRETGSYGYTF.

J is TRBJ2-7 and V is TRBV6-6; D possibly corresponds to TRBD2 (6 bases). The germline V and J ends were trimmed by 2 bases and 2 bases, with 10 bases remaining between them. The CDR3 spans 14 residues. CDR1 and CDR2 from the germline V gene are MNHNY and SVGAGI (reference sequence). Here the CDR3 reads CASSYVRTTYEQYF. For the CDR3, the DNA is TGTGCCAGCAGTTACGTAAGGACTACCTACGAGCAGTACTTC.

This sequence joins TRBV6-5 and TRBJ1-2, with 7 bases lining up with TRBD1. Losses at the gene ends were 5 bases for V and 2 bases for J; bases not matched to a gene: 8. Germline V gene sequence: CDR1 MNHEY, CDR2 SVGAGI. The CDR3 is made up of 15 amino acids. CDR3 sequence (DNA): TGTGCCAGCAGTCAGGCCGGGACAGAAAACTATGGCTACACCTTC. Its protein product is CASSQAGTENYGYTF.

V usage is TRBV3-1 and J usage is TRBJ2-5, with D possibly TRBD2 on 6 matching bases. The V end was cut by 2 bases, the J end by 3 bases, with 10 bases between. Per the germline V gene, CDR1 is LGHDT and CDR2 is YNNKEL (reference sequence). This CDR3 is 14 amino acids long. CDR3 in amino acids: CASSQSAGKETQYF. CDR3 nucleotide sequence: TGTGCCAGCAGCCAATCGGCGGGGAAAGAGACCCAGTACTTC.

The table lists this clonotype with many counts. The chain carries TRBV5-1 and TRBJ2-3; D perhaps matches TRBD2 (6 bases). V dropped 4 bases and J dropped 5 bases, with 11 bases sitting between them. Germline V lookup: CDR1 SGHRS, CDR2 YFSETQ. This CDR3 has 13 residues. Written as DNA, the CDR3 is TGCGCCAGCAGCCGCGGGATTGGAGATACGCAGTATTTT. It yields the protein CASSRGIGDTQYF.